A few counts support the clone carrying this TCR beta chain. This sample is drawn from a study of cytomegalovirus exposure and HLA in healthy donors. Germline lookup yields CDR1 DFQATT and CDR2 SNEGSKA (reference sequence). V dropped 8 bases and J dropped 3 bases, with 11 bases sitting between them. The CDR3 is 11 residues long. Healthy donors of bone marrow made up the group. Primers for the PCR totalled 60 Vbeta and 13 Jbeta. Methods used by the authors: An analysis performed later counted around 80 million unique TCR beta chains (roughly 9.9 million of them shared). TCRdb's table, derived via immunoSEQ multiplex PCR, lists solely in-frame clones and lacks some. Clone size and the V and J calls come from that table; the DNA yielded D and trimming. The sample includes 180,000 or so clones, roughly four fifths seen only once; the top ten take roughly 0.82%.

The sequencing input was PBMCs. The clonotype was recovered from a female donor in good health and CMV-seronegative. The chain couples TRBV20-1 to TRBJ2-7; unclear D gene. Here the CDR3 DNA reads TGCAGTAGGTGGGCTAACTACGAGCAGTACTTC. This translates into CSRWANYEQYF.